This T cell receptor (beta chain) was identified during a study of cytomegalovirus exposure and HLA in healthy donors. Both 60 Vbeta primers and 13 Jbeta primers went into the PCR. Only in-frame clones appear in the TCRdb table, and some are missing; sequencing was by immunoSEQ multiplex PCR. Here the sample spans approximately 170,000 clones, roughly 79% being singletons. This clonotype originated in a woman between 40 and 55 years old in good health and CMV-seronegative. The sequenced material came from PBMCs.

CDR3 region: CASSLQGATGNTIYF. The CDR3 DNA follows: TGTGCCAGCAGTTTACAGGGGGCAACTGGAAACACCATATATTTT. The chain recombines TRBV27 with TRBJ1-3; the match to TRBD1 covers 8 bases. The CDR3 covers 15 residues. V shed 2 bases and J 2 bases; nucleotides not matched to a gene: 2. Germline V gene sequence: CDR1 MNHEY, CDR2 SMNVEV (reference sequence).